This T cell receptor (beta chain) was found in a study of control samples from healthy donors and cancer patients. Sequenced by immunoSEQ multiplex PCR; TCRdb stores in-frame clones only, minus some. The repertoire holds 15,000 or so clones, with 80% to 90% as singletons. The V end was cut by 7 bases, the J end by 3 bases, with 10 bases between. Per the germline V gene, CDR1 is ENHRY and CDR2 is SYGVKD. The CDR3 contains 13 residues. The sample was PBMCs. The chain joins TRBV10-3 to TRBJ1-5; TRBD1 might be the D (5 bases). The sequence was obtained from a woman aged 65 to 85 with colorectal cancer. The CDR3: CAIMGGINQPQHF. The CDR3 DNA reads as TGTGCCATCATGGGGGGAATCAATCAGCCCCAGCATTTT.